The source of this T cell receptor (beta chain) is a study of T cells in Graves' hyperthyroidism and ophthalmopathy. The CDR3 regions of TCR beta were amplified from RNA transcripts. The primer set for the first-round RT-PCR of the TCR CDR3 was HTBI. In TCRdb, the multiplex PCR reads were re-called with MiXCR into one record per CDR3 protein. This sample carries about 640,000 distinct CDR3 sequences, about 14% of them seen once, and the ten largest clones take 9.5% to 15%. Remarks on this clonotype: What it binds is unknown.

Whole-study findings and limits: The model identified upcoming ophthalmopathy a median around 6 months ahead of onset. Most thyroid clonotypes expanded above 0.001 were also detected in blood.

Clinical symptoms, serum thyroxine and TRAb, thyroid ultrasound and orbital computed tomography were used for the diagnoses. Fresh 10 ml peripheral blood yielded PBMCs. V was cut by 0 bases and J by 3 bases, with 16 bases left in between. This CDR3 has 16 amino acids. Germline V lookup: CDR1 DFQATT, CDR2 SNEGSKA (reference sequence). Sequencing was done on a sample of blood. The sequence was collected from a woman between 50 and 59 years old with Graves' ophthalmopathy. The rearrangement joins TRBV20-1 to TRBJ2-3; tentative D call: TRBD2 (7 bases). The CDR3 here is CSARDQRGGGTDTQYF. As DNA, the CDR3 is TGCAGTGCTAGAGATCAAAGGGGGGGGGGGACAGATACGCAGTATTTT.